This T cell receptor (beta chain) comes out of a study of post-analysis software for immune sequencing data. This clonotype was picked up a small number of times. Unique-molecular-identifier-tagged TCR beta cDNA libraries were used. T cells, about 0.9 to 11 million of them, yielded a few hundred thousand cDNA molecules. TCRdb reanalysed the PCR reads using MiXCR and keeps one entry per CDR3 protein. There are approximately 460,000 distinct CDR3 sequences in the sample; roughly 45% occur only once, and 9.5% to 13% lies in the top ten. This clonotype was sampled from a girl aged 10-17 years with multiple sclerosis. Sequenced: blood.

The CDR3 bases are TGTGCCAGCAGCTTAGACAGGGAAGACACAGATACGCAGTATTTT. This codes for CASSLDREDTDTQYF. The rearrangement links TRBV7-2 to TRBJ2-3; D may be TRBD1 (6 bases). Germline assignment: CDR1 SGHTA and CDR2 FQGNSA. This CDR3 spans 15 amino acids. V was clipped by 1 base and J by 2 bases, with 10 bases between them.